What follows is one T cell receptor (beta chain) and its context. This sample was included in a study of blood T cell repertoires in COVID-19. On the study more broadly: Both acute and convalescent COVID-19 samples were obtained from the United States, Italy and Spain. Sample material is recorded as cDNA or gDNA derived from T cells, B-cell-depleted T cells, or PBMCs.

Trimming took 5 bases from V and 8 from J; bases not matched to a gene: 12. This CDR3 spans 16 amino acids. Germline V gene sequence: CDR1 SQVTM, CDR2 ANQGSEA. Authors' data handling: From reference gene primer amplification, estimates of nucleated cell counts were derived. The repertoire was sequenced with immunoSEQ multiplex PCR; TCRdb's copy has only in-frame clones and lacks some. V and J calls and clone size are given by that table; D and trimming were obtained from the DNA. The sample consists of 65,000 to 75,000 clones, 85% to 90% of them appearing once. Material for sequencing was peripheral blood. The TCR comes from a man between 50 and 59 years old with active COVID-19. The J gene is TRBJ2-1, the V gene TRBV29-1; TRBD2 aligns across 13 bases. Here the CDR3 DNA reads TGCAGCGTTAAGCCCTACGGGACTAGCGGGAACTATGAGCAGTTCTTC. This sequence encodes CSVKPYGTSGNYEQFF.